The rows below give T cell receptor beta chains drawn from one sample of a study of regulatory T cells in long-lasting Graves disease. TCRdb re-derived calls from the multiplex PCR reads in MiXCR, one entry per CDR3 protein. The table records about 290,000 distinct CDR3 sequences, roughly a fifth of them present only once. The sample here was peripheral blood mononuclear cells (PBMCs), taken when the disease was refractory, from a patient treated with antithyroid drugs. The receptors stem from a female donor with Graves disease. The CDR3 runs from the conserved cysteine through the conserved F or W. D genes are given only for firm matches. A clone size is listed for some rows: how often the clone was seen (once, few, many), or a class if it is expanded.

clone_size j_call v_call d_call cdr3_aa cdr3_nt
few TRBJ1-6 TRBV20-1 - CSACFFGNSPLHF TGCAGTGCTTGCTTTTTCGGGAATTCACCCCTCCACTTT
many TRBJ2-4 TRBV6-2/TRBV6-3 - CATSEPGSQNIQYF TGTGCCACCTCGGAGCCGGGGAGCCAAAACATTCAGTACTTC
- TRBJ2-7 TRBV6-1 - CATATGQMGEQYF TGTGCCACCGCTACAGGGCAAATGGGCGAGCAGTACTTC
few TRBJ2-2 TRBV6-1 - CASSTPRAGTGELFF TGTGCCAGCAGTACCCCCCGAGCTGGCACCGGGGAGCTGTTTTTT
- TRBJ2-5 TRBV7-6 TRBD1 CASSPTGTGRSETQYF TGTGCCAGCAGCCCGACCGGGACAGGGAGGTCGGAGACCCAGTACTTC
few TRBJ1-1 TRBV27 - CASRPTEMNTEAFF TGTGCCAGCAGGCCGACAGAGATGAACACTGAAGCTTTCTTT
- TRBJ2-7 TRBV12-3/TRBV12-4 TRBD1 CARSPQGARGHYEQYF TGTGCCAGGAGTCCACAGGGAGCCAGGGGGCATTACGAGCAGTACTTC
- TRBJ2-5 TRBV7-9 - CASSLGETRYF TGTGCCAGCAGCTTAGGGGAGACCCGGTACTTC
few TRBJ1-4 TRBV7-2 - CASSLDRGDSEKLFF TGTGCCAGCAGCTTAGATCGGGGAGACAGCGAAAAACTGTTTTTT
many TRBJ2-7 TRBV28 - CASSKYTKVTYEQYF TGTGCCAGCAGTAAGTACACCAAGGTCACCTACGAGCAGTACTTC
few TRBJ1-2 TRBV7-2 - CASSLGDTNGYTF TGTGCCAGCAGCTTAGGGGACACAAATGGCTACACCTTC